This T cell receptor beta chain was observed in a study of OX40 agonist ivuxolimab in advanced cancers. Study-wide context: Checkpoint inhibitors had been given previously to about 38% of patients. The study's findings and limits: On average, a greater number of expanded clones characterised CD8+ T cells relative to CD4+. Blood T cells, both CD4+ and CD8+, expanded clonally by week 6 at 0.1 to 3.0 mg/kg.

Of note for this clone: The antigen is unknown.

Trimming removed 1 base at V and 4 bases at J, with 17 bases between. Germline loops: CDR1 SEHNR, CDR2 FQNEAQ (reference sequence). This CDR3 region has 17 residues. Individuals having autoimmune disease history or systemic immunosuppression were not enrolled. Produced via immunoSEQ multiplex PCR; TCRdb's table is partial and in-frame only. The repertoire has 55,000 to 65,000 clones, 85% of them found once; the top ten carry 3.5% to 4%. The chain couples TRBV7-9 to TRBJ2-1, with TRBD2 as a possible D gene (6 bases). This receptor was taken from an adult with an advanced solid tumor such as melanoma, head and neck, liver or kidney cancer. The source was CD4+ or CD8+ T cells sorted from blood, collected in a trial of the OX40 agonist ivuxolimab. CDR3 residues: CASSLGLGSGVYNEQFF. The CDR3 DNA sequence: TGTGCCAGCAGCTTAGGACTAGGTAGCGGTGTGTACAATGAGCAGTTCTTC. Full variable domain (outside the CDR3, taken from reference TRBV7-9 and TRBJ2-1): DTGVSQNPRHKITKRGQNVTFRCDPISEHNRLYWYRQTLGQGPEFLTYFQNEAQLEKSRLLSDRFSAERPKGSFSTLEIQRTEQGDSAMYLCASSLGLGSGVYNEQFFGPGTRLTVL.